This T cell receptor beta chain was found in a study of siplizumab effects on memory and regulatory T cells. Germline trimming cut 3 bases from V and 1 base from J; bases unmatched to any gene: 3. The V gene's germline CDR1 is SGHNT and CDR2 YYREEE (reference sequence). CDR3 size: 14 residues. The method was immunoSEQ multiplex PCR; TCRdb's version includes in-frame clones alone and lacks a portion of them. This sample has about 100,000 clones, with 80% to 95% found just once. The V gene is TRBV5-4, the J gene TRBJ2-7; 8 bases agree with TRBD2. This TCR was sampled from a human donor in good health. Sequenced material: CD4+ T cells sorted from blood. CDR3 sequence reads: CASSSTSASYEQYF. The CDR3 region has the DNA TGTGCCAGCAGCTCGACTAGCGCTTCCTACGAGCAGTACTTC.